This TCR beta chain was captured by sequencing in a study of blood T cells in healthy people across ages. Findings and limits, study-wide: In the absence of known donor CMV status, changes in expanded clonotypes were possibly confounded.

The CDR3 covers 14 residues. CDR1 and CDR2 from the germline V gene are DFQATT and SNEGSKA (reference sequence). Trimming cost V 0 bases and J 5 bases, with 13 bases left between them. Through a sample-barcoded 5' primer and a J-beta primer mix, a second PCR was run for roughly 7 to 12 cycles. MiXCR, applied by TCRdb to the 5' RACE reads, yields one record per CDR3 protein. The repertoire holds some 1.4 million distinct CDR3 sequences, with around 42% as singletons. Regarding this clonotype: The antigen is not known.

J is TRBJ2-5 and V is TRBV20-1; no reliable D call. Sequencing was done on a sample of blood. The TCR was taken from a woman aged 18-35 years in good health. Here the CDR3 reads CSARDQVSWETQYF. The CDR3 DNA is TGCAGTGCTAGAGACCAGGTGTCTTGGGAGACCCAGTACTTC.